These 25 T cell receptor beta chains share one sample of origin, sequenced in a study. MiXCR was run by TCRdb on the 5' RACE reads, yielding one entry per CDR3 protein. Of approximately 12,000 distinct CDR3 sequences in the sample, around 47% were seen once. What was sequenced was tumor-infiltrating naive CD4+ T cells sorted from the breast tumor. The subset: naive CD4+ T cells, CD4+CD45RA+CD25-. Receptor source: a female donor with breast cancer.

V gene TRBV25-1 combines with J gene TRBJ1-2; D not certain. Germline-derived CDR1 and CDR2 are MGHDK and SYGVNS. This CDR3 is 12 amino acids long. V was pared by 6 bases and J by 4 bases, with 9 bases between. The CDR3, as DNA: TGTGCCAGCAGCTCTCAGCGCTATGGCTACACCTTC. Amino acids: CASSSQRYGYTF.

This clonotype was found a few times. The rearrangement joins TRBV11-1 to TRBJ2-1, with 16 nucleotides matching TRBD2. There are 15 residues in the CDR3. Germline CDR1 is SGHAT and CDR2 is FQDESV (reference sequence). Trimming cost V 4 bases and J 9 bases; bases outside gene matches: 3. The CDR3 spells CASSSGLAGGREQFF. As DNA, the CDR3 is TGTGCCAGCAGCTCGGGACTAGCGGGAGGGCGTGAGCAGTTCTTC.

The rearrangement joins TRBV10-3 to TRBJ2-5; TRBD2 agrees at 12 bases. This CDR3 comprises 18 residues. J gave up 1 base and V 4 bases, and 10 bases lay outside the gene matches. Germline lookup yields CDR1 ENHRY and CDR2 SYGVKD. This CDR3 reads CAISARLAGGPSQETQYF. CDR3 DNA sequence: TGTGCCATCAGTGCACGTCTAGCGGGAGGGCCCTCCCAAGAGACCCAGTACTTC.

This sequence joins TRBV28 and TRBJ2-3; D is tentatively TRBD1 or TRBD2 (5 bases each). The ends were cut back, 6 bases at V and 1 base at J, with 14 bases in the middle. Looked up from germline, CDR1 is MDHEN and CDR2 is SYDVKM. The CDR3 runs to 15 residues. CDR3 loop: CASSQGEHRTDTQYF. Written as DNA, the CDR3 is TGTGCCAGCAGCCAGGGAGAGCACCGCACAGATACGCAGTATTTT.

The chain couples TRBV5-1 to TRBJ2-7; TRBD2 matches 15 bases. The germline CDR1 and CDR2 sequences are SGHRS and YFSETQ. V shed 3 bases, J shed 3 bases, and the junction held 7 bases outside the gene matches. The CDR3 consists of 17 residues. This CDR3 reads CASSSGLAGGRNYEQYF. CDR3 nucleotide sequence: TGCGCCAGCAGCTCAGGACTAGCGGGAGGGCGAAACTACGAGCAGTACTTC. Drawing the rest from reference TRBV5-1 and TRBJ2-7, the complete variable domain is KAGVTQTPRYLIKTRGQQVTLSCSPISGHRSVSWYQQTPGQGLQFLFEYFSETQRNKGNFPGRFSGRQFSNSRSEMNVSTLELGDSALYLCASSSGLAGGRNYEQYFGPGTRLTVT.

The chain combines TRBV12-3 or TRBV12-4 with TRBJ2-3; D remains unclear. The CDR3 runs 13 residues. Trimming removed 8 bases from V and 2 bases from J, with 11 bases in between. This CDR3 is CASQFDTTDTQYF. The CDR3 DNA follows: TGTGCCAGCCAGTTCGACACCACAGATACGCAGTATTTT.

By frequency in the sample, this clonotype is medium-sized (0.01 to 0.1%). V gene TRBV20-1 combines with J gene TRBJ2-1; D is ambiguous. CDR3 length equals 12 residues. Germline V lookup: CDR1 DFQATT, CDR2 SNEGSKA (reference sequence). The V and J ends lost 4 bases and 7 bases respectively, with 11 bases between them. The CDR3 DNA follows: TGCAGTGCTACCTCCTTGGCGAATGAGCAGTTCTTC. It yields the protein CSATSLANEQFF.

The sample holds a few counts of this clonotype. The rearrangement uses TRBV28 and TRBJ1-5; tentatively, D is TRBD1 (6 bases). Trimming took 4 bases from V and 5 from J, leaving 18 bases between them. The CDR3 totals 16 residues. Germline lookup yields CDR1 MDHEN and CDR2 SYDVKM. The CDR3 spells CASSSGGRGPDQPQHF. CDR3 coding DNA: TGTGCCAGCAGTTCCGGGGGCAGGGGCCCCGATCAGCCCCAGCATTTT.

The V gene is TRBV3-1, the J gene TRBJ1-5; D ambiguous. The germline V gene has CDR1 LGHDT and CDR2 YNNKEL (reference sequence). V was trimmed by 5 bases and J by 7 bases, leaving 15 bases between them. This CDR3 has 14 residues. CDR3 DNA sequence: TGTGCCAGCAGCACGGGCCGGGATTGGCAGCCCCAGCATTTT. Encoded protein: CASSTGRDWQPQHF.

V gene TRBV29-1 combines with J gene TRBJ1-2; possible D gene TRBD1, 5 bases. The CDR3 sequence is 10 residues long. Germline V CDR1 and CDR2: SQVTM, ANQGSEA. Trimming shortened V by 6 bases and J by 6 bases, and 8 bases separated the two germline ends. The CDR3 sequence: CSVQGDGYTF. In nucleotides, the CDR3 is TGCAGCGTCCAGGGAGATGGCTACACCTTC.

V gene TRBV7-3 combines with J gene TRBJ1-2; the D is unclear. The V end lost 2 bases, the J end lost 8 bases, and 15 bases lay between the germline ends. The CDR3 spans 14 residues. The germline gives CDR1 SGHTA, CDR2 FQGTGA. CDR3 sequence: CASSLSPVTAGYTF. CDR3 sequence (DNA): TGTGCCAGCAGCTTATCGCCCGTCACGGCGGGCTACACCTTC.

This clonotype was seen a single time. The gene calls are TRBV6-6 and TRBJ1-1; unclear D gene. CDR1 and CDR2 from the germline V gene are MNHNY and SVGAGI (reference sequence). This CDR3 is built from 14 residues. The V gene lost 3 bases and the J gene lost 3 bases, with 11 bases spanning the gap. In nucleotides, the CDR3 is TGTGCCAGCAGTTATGGCAGGTGGGACACTGAAGCTTTCTTT. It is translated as CASSYGRWDTEAFF.

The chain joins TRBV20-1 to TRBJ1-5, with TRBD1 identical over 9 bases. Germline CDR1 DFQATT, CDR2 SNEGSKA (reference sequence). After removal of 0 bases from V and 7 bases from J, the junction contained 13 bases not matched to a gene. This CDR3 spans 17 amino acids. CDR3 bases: TGCAGTGCTAGAGATGAGCGAGGGACAGGGTCACGGCAGCCCCAGCATTTT. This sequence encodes CSARDERGTGSRQPQHF.

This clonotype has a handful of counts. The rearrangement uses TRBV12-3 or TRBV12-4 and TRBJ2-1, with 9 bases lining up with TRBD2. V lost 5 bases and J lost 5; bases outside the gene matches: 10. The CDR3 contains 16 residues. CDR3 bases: TGTGCCAGCAGTCCCCGGACTAGCGATAGAAACAATGAGCAGTTCTTC. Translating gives CASSPRTSDRNNEQFF.

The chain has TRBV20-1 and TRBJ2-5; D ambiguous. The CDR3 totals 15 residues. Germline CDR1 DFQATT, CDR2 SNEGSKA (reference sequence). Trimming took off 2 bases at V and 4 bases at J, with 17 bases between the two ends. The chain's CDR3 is CSARTTPMSGETQYF. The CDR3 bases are TGCAGTGCTAGAACCACTCCTATGTCTGGAGAGACCCAGTACTTC.

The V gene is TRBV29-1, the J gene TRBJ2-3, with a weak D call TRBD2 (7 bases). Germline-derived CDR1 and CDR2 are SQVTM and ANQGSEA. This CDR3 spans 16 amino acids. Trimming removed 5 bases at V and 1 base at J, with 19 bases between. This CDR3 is CSVRTDRGVGTDTQYF. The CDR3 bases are TGCAGCGTTCGGACAGACCGGGGGGTTGGCACAGATACGCAGTATTTT.

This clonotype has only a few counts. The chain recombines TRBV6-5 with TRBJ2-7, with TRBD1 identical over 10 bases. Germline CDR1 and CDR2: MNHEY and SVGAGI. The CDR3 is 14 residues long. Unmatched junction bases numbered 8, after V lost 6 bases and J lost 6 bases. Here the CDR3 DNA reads TGTGCCAGCAGGCGCGGGACAGGGGCTCTCGAGCAGTACTTC. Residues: CASRRGTGALEQYF.

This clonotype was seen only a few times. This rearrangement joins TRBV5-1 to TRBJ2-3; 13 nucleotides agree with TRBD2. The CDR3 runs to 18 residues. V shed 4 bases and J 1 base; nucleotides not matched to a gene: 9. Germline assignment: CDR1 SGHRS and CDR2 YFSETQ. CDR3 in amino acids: CASSPGLAGVLGTDTQYF. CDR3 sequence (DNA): TGCGCCAGCAGCCCTGGACTAGCGGGAGTTCTCGGCACAGATACGCAGTATTTT.

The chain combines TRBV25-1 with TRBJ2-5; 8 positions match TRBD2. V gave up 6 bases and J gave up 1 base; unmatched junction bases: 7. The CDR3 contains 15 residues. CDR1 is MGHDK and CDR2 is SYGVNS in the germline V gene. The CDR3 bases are TGTGCCAGCAGAGGACTAGCACAATCCCAAGAGACCCAGTACTTC. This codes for CASRGLAQSQETQYF.

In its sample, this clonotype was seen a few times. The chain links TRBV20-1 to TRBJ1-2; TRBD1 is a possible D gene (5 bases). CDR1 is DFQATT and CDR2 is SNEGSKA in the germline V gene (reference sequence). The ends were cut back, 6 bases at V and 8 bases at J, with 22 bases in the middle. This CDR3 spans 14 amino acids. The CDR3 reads CSAAAGTQAEGYTF. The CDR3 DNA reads TGCAGTGCCGCTGCCGGGACCCAGGCAGAGGGCTACACCTTC.

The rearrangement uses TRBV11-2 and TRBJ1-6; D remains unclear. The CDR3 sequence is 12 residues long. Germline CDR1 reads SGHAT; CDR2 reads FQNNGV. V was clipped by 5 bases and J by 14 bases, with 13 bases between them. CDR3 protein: CASSLYSKALHF. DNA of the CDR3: TGTGCCAGCAGCCTATACTCGAAAGCCCTCCACTTT.

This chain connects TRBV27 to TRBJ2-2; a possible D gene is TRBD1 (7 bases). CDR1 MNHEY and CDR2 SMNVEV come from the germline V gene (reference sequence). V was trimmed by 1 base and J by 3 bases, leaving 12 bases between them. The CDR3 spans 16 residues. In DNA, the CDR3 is TGTGCCAGCAGTTTATGGGCAGGGGGGTACACCGGGGAGCTGTTTTTT. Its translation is CASSLWAGGYTGELFF.

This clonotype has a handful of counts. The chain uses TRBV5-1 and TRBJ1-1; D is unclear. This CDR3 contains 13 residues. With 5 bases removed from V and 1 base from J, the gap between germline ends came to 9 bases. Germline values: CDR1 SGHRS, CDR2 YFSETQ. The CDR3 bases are TGCGCCAGCAGTGGACTCTCGAACACTGAAGCTTTCTTT. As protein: CASSGLSNTEAFF.

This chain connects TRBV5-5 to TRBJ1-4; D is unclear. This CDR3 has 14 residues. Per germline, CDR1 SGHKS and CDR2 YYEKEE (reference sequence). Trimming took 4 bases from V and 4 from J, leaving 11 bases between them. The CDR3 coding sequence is TGTGCCAGCAGCACTGGACCGGATAATGAAAAACTGTTTTTT. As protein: CASSTGPDNEKLFF.

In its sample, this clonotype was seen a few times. CDR3 amino acids: CASNNYLVSNEQFF. The CDR3 DNA reads TGCGCCAGCAACAATTACCTAGTCAGTAATGAGCAGTTCTTC. The gene calls are TRBV5-1 and TRBJ2-1, with D unresolved. The V gene lost 6 bases and the J gene lost 7 bases, with 17 bases spanning the gap. Per germline, CDR1 SGHRS and CDR2 YFSETQ. The CDR3 loop spans 14 amino acids.